This T cell receptor (beta chain) was sequenced in a study of T cell repertoires in cytomegalovirus infection. Whole-study context: Both a matching HLA type and CMV infection were indicated by public TCR beta signatures.

This clonotype occurred many times. Antigen specificity is unknown. Study findings and constraints: HLA-C-restricted, CMV-specific TCR beta clonotypes were dominant ex vivo.

The CDR3 loop spans 16 amino acids. V gave up 2 bases and J gave up 0 bases, with 16 bases separating them. Germline CDR1 DFQATT, CDR2 SNEGSKA (reference sequence). TCRdb ran MiXCR on the reads and lists one entry per CDR3 protein. The table lists hundreds of thousands of distinct CDR3 sequences, around 32% of them singletons. The sequence came from a human donor in good health (CMV status not recorded). Some clones in this sample may be carry-over from other donors' samples. The sequences come from cultured CD8+ T cells from PBMCs, collected from culture after CMV antigen stimulation. The V and J genes are TRBV20-1 and TRBJ1-1; a weak D match, TRBD1 (5 bases). CDR3 bases: TGCAGTGCTAGACACAATAGACAGTTCATGAACACTGAAGCTTTCTTT. The encoded protein is CSARHNRQFMNTEAFF.